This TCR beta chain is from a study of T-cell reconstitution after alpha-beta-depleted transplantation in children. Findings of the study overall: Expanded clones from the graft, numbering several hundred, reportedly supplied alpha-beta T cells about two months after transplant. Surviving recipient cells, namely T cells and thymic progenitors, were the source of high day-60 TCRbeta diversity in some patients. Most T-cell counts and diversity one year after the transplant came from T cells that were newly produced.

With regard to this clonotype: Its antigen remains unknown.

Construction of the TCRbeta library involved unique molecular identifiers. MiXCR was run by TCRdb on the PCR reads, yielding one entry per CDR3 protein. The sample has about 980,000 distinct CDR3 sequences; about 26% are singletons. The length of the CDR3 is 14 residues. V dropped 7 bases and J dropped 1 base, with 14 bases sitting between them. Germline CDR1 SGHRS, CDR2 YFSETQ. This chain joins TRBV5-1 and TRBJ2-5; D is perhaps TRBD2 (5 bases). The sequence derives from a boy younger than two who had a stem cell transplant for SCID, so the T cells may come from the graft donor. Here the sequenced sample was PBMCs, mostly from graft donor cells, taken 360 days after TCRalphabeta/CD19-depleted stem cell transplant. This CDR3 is CASSTSSGQETQYF. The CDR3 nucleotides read TGCGCCAGCTCAACCAGCAGCGGCCAAGAGACCCAGTACTTC.